Listed below are T cell receptor beta chains from one sample, sequenced in a study of T cells in Graves' hyperthyroidism and ophthalmopathy. TCRdb reprocessed the multiplex PCR reads with MiXCR, giving one entry per CDR3 protein. Of a few hundred thousand distinct CDR3 sequences in the sample, about 15% are singletons; the top ten hold about 5.8%. What was sequenced was blood. Every receptor here comes from a woman aged 25 to 45 with Graves' hyperthyroidism that later progressed to Graves' ophthalmopathy. The CDR3 runs from the conserved cysteine through the conserved F or W. The D gene is left open where the match is weak. Clone size is shown for a subset of rows, as once, few, many or a class of expanded clone.

J,V,size,D,CDR3,DNA
TRBJ1-3,TRBV11-1,.,TRBD1,CASSTPGQLDGVRGNTIYF,TGTGCCAGCAGTACTCCGGGACAGTTAGATGGAGTTCGTGGAAACACCATATATTTT
TRBJ2-7,TRBV2,.,.,CASTSRAGTSYEQYF,TGTGCCAGCACTAGTCGGGCGGGAACCTCCTACGAGCAGTACTTC
TRBJ1-1,TRBV12-3/TRBV12-4,few,.,CASSLGQGWNTEASF,TGTGCCAGCAGTTTGGGGCAGGGGTGGAACACTGAAGCTTCCTTT
TRBJ2-7,TRBV6-5,many,.,CASSYSLGEAREQYF,TGTGCCAGCAGTTACTCGCTGGGGGAGGCTCGCGAGCAGTACTTC
TRBJ2-5,TRBV30,.,.,CACRNRGYQETQYF,TGTGCCTGCAGAAACAGAGGATACCAAGAGACCCAGTACTTC
TRBJ2-3,TRBV6-1,many,.,CASSPPSGRESTDTQYF,TGTGCCAGCAGCCCACCTAGTGGACGGGAGTCGACAGATACGCAGTATTTT
TRBJ2-1,TRBV20-1,many,TRBD2,CSAHRTSGSNEQFF,TGCAGTGCCCACCGGACTAGCGGGAGTAATGAGCAGTTCTTC
TRBJ1-5,TRBV6-1,few,.,CASSEQGVRQPQHF,TGTGCCAGCAGTGAACAGGGTGTACGTCAGCCCCAGCATTTT
TRBJ2-2,TRBV12-3/TRBV12-4,many,.,CASSPMGDTGELFF,TGTGCCAGCAGTCCCATGGGGGACACCGGGGAGCTGTTTTTT
TRBJ1-5,TRBV5-8,.,.,CASSLGQTINQPQHF,TGTGCCAGCAGCTTGGGACAAACGATAAATCAGCCCCAGCATTTT
TRBJ1-5,TRBV19,few,TRBD1,CASSVHRGQPQHF,TGTGCCAGTAGTGTCCACAGGGGGCAGCCCCAGCATTTT
TRBJ1-3,TRBV30,.,.,CAWGDGSSGNTIYF,TGTGCCTGGGGGGACGGGTCCTCTGGAAACACCATATATTTT
TRBJ2-1,TRBV3-1,many,.,CASSQESYNEQFF,TGTGCCAGCAGCCAAGAATCTTACAATGAGCAGTTCTTC
TRBJ2-7,TRBV7-8,many,.,CASSSPNQAPGSYEQYF,TGTGCCAGCAGCTCCCCCAACCAGGCGCCTGGATCCTACGAGCAGTACTTC